This T cell receptor beta chain emerged from a study of technical replicates of blood from a few donors. The method was immunoSEQ multiplex PCR; TCRdb's version includes in-frame clones alone and lacks a portion of them. The sample includes over 60,000 clones, roughly 86% of them seen just once. This clone was seen only a few times. The sample comprised PBMCs. This receptor was identified in a human donor in good health. Some clones in this sample may be carry-over from other donors' samples.

The CDR3 loop is CASSYSTSGPTDTQYF. In DNA, the CDR3 is TGTGCCAGCAGTTACTCGACTAGCGGGCCGACAGATACGCAGTATTTT. V gene TRBV6-6 combines with J gene TRBJ2-3, with 10 bases identical to TRBD2. V shed 0 bases, J shed 3 bases, and the junction held 3 bases outside the gene matches. The germline CDR1 and CDR2 sequences are MNHNY and SVGAGI (reference sequence). The CDR3 runs 16 residues.